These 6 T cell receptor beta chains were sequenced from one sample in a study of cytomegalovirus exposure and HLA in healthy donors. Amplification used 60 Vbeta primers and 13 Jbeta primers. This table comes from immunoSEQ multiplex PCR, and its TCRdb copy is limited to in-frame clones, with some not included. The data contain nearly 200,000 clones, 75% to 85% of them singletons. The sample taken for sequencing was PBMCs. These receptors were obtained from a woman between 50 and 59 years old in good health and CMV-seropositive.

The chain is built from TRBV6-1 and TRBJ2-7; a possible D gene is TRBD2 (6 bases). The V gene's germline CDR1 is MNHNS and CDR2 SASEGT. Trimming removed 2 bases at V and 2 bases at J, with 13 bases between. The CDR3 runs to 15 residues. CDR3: CASSEWGSGPYEQYF. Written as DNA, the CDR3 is TGTGCCAGCAGTGAATGGGGTAGCGGTCCCTACGAGCAGTACTTC.

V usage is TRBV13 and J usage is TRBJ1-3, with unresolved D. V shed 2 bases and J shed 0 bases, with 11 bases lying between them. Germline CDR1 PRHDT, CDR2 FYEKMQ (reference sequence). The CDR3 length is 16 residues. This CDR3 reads CASSLKTILSGNTIYF. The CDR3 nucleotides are TGTGCCAGCAGCTTAAAGACTATCCTCTCTGGAAACACCATATATTTT.

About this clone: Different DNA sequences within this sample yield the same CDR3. The CDR3, as DNA: TGTGCCAGCAGTTTGGGCGGGCTTGAGACCCAGTACTTC. It translates to CASSLGGLETQYF. The rearrangement uses TRBV28 and TRBJ2-5, with D possibly TRBD2 on 5 matching bases. CDR1 MDHEN and CDR2 SYDVKM come from the germline V gene. Trimming removed 3 bases at V and 5 bases at J, with 10 bases between. The CDR3 consists of 13 residues.

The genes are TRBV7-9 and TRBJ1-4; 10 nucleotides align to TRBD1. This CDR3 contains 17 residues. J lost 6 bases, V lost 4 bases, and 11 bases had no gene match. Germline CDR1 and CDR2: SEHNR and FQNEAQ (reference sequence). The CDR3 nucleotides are TGTGCCAGCAGCTCGGGACAGGGGAGCACGGCATATGAAAAACTGTTTTTT. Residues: CASSSGQGSTAYEKLFF. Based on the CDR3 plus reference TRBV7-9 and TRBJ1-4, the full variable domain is DTGVSQNPRHKITKRGQNVTFRCDPISEHNRLYWYRQTLGQGPEFLTYFQNEAQLEKSRLLSDRFSAERPKGSFSTLEIQRTEQGDSAMYLCASSSGQGSTAYEKLFFGSGTQLSVL.

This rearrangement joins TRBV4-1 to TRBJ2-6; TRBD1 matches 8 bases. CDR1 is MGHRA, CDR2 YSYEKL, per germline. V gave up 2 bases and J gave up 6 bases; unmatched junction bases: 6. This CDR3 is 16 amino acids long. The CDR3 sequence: CASSQLGQAKANVLTF. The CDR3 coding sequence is TGCGCCAGCAGCCAATTGGGACAGGCGAAGGCCAACGTCCTGACTTTC.

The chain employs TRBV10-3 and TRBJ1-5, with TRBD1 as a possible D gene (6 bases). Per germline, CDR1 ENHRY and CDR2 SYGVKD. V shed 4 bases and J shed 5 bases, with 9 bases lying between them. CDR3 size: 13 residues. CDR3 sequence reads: CAISVSGDQPQHF. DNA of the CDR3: TGTGCCATCAGTGTTTCAGGGGATCAGCCCCAGCATTTT.